Presented here are 25 T cell receptor beta chains from one specimen sequenced in a study of T cell repertoires in cytomegalovirus infection. Each CDR3 protein is one row after TCRdb ran MiXCR on the reads. The table includes more than 650,000 distinct CDR3 sequences, less than 40% detected once. The sample consisted of PBMCs. Receptor source: a human donor in good health (CMV status not recorded). Some clones in this sample may be carry-over from other donors' samples.

This clonotype occurred a few times. The gene calls are TRBV4-1 and TRBJ1-1, with a possible D match to TRBD1 (5 bases). The CDR3 is made up of 16 amino acids. Trimming took 2 bases from V and 4 from J, leaving 17 bases between them. CDR1 and CDR2 from the germline V gene are MGHRA and YSYEKL. The CDR3 region is CASSQTRDSRRTEAFF. Written as DNA, the CDR3 is TGCGCCAGCAGCCAAACCCGGGACTCCCGGCGCACTGAAGCTTTCTTT.

The V call is TRBV7-2, the J call TRBJ1-1; no firm D call. Germline loops: CDR1 SGHTA, CDR2 FQGNSA. The CDR3 length is 15 residues. V lost 2 bases and J lost 4, with 14 bases in between. This CDR3 is CASSLLKGATTEAFF. CDR3 DNA: TGTGCCAGCAGCTTATTAAAGGGCGCGACCACTGAAGCTTTCTTT.

This clonotype was observed many times. J is TRBJ2-5 and V is TRBV29-1; D may be TRBD1 (6 bases). Trimming pared 7 bases from V and 2 bases from J, leaving 17 bases between. Germline V CDR1 and CDR2: SQVTM, ANQGSEA. CDR3 size: 14 residues. The CDR3 coding sequence is TGCAGCGCATCCGAAGGACAGTCTCAAGAGACCCAGTACTTC. Protein sequence: CSASEGQSQETQYF.

This rearrangement joins TRBV28 to TRBJ1-1; 9 bases match TRBD1. The CDR3 extends over 17 amino acids. Germline loops: CDR1 MDHEN, CDR2 SYDVKM. Trimming at V came to 4 bases and at J to 0 bases, leaving 9 bases not matched to a gene. This CDR3 reads CASSYLTGGEVNTEAFF. In DNA, the CDR3 is TGTGCCAGCAGTTATTTAACAGGGGGCGAGGTGAACACTGAAGCTTTCTTT. The full variable domain, its missing parts supplied by reference TRBV28 and TRBJ1-1, is DVKVTQSSRYLVKRTGEKVFLECVQDMDHENMFWYRQDPGLGLRLIYFSYDVKMKEKGDIPEGYSVSREKKERFSLILESASTNQTSMYLCASSYLTGGEVNTEAFFGQGTRLTVV.

This rearrangement joins TRBV7-6 to TRBJ1-1; tentatively, D is TRBD1 (5 bases). Germline V gives CDR1 SGHVS, CDR2 FNYEAQ. The V end lost 3 bases, the J end lost 6 bases, and 17 bases lay between the germline ends. This CDR3 spans 15 amino acids. CDR3 region: CASSLGDPGGAEAFF. The CDR3 DNA is TGTGCCAGCAGCTTGGGGGACCCCGGCGGGGCTGAAGCTTTCTTT.

This clonotype was seen only a few times. This rearrangement joins TRBV11-2 to TRBJ2-7, with D perhaps matching TRBD1 (6 bases). There are 15 residues in the CDR3. Germline V lookup: CDR1 SGHAT, CDR2 FQNNGV. Trimming cost V 0 bases and J 6 bases, with 15 bases left between them. The CDR3 DNA reads as TGTGCCAGCAGCTTAGAAGGTTGGGGGCTGGGCGAGCAGTACTTC. Amino acids: CASSLEGWGLGEQYF.

This clonotype was recorded a few times. The chain carries TRBV6-6 and TRBJ2-7; 7 bases map to TRBD1. Germline-derived CDR1 and CDR2 are MNHNY and SVGAGI (reference sequence). J was trimmed by 5 bases and V by 0 bases; bases with no gene match: 7. This CDR3 contains 15 residues. The CDR3 DNA reads TGTGCCAGCAGTTACTCGAACAGGGGAATCCACGAGCAGTACTTC. It is translated as CASSYSNRGIHEQYF.

This clonotype occurred many times. The chain combines TRBV7-2 with TRBJ2-5; D perhaps matches TRBD1 (6 bases). The CDR3 loop spans 17 amino acids. Germline V gives CDR1 SGHTA, CDR2 FQGNSA. The V end was cut by 5 bases, the J end by 0 bases, with 19 bases between. The CDR3 DNA follows: TGTGCCAGCAGCCCGGGCTTAATGGGACACTACCAAGAGACCCAGTACTTC. Amino acid sequence: CASSPGLMGHYQETQYF.

The chain couples TRBV6-1 to TRBJ1-2; D remains unclear. The V gene lost 6 bases and the J gene lost 7 bases, with 18 bases spanning the gap. CDR1 is MNHNS and CDR2 is SASEGT in the germline V gene. This CDR3 region has 14 residues. The CDR3, as DNA: TGTGCCAGCAGCCCAGCATCTCTTTGGTCTGGCTACACCTTC. Translating gives CASSPASLWSGYTF.

V and J are TRBV7-4 and TRBJ1-2; D is uncertain. V dropped 0 bases and J dropped 5 bases, with 16 bases sitting between them. Germline V lookup: CDR1 SGHVT, CDR2 SQSDAQ. This CDR3 has 16 residues. The CDR3 region has the DNA TGTGCCAGCAGCTTAGCGGCAGCCGTCTACCCTTATGGCTACACCTTC. Translation: CASSLAAAVYPYGYTF.

This clonotype was observed once. This chain uses TRBV7-6 with TRBJ1-1, with 7 positions matching TRBD1. Per the germline V gene, CDR1 is SGHVS and CDR2 is FNYEAQ. V gave up 1 base and J gave up 0 bases; unmatched junction bases: 8. The CDR3 consists of 17 residues. CDR3 sequence: CASSLGALGQMNTEAFF. The CDR3 DNA follows: TGTGCCAGCAGCTTAGGGGCCCTGGGACAGATGAACACTGAAGCTTTCTTT.

This clonotype was counted many times. This rearrangement joins TRBV7-2 to TRBJ2-3, with 12 bases lining up with TRBD2. Trimming at V came to 5 bases and at J to 4 bases, leaving 4 bases not matched to a gene. The V gene's germline CDR1 is SGHTA and CDR2 FQGNSA. The CDR3 runs 15 residues. CDR3 amino acids: CASSPTSGGPDTQYF. CDR3 in DNA: TGTGCCAGCAGCCCTACTAGCGGGGGGCCAGATACGCAGTATTTT.

This clonotype has just a few counts. This chain links TRBV4-1 with TRBJ1-4; D is unclear. The germline V and J ends were trimmed by 0 bases and 5 bases, with 4 bases remaining between them. The CDR3 totals 13 residues. In germline, CDR1 is MGHRA, CDR2 YSYEKL. This CDR3 is CASSQDPNEKLFF. The CDR3 DNA reads TGCGCCAGCAGCCAAGACCCGAATGAAAAACTGTTTTTT.

This clonotype was observed at least ten times. Its ends do not fully match the called genes, so a read error is possible. The CDR3 DNA sequence: TGTGCTAGCAGCTTAACAGCCGGGGAGCTGTTTTTT. Protein product: CASSLTAGELFF. The genes are TRBV7-7 and TRBJ2-2; D is unclear. The CDR3 sequence is 12 residues long. Germline V gives CDR1 SSHAT, CDR2 FNYEAQ (reference sequence).

Only one count was recorded for this clonotype. The chain joins TRBV28 to TRBJ2-1; a possible D gene is TRBD2 (5 bases). Germline V gene sequence: CDR1 MDHEN, CDR2 SYDVKM. V was clipped by 7 bases and J by 9 bases, with 16 bases between them. CDR3 length equals 13 residues. The CDR3 here is CASTTKGRGEQFF. CDR3 bases: TGTGCCAGCACCACTAAAGGACGGGGTGAGCAGTTCTTC.

The CDR3 loop is CASTDRGQRYGYTF. As DNA, the CDR3 is TGTGCCAGCACGGACAGGGGGCAGCGCTATGGCTACACCTTC. This chain links TRBV12-3 or TRBV12-4 with TRBJ1-2; 11 bases map to TRBD1. The CDR3 loop spans 14 amino acids. The V and J ends lost 7 bases and 4 bases, in that order; junction bases with no gene match: 5.

This chain connects TRBV7-6 to TRBJ2-3; TRBD1 matches at 7 bases. The ends lost 2 bases at V and 2 bases at J; junction bases unmatched: 7. Germline V CDR1 and CDR2: SGHVS, FNYEAQ. The CDR3 runs to 16 residues. CDR3 in amino acids: CASSLFGTEDTDTQYF. In DNA, the CDR3 is TGTGCCAGCAGCTTATTTGGGACAGAGGACACAGATACGCAGTATTTT.

This chain connects TRBV28 to TRBJ1-5; TRBD1 is a possible D gene (5 bases). The CDR3 is made up of 13 amino acids. Trimming left V 3 bases short and J 7 bases short, with 10 bases between. Germline lookup yields CDR1 MDHEN and CDR2 SYDVKM. CDR3 nucleotides: TGTGCCAGCAGTTTCAGGGTCGAACAGCCCCAGCATTTT. Translated, it gives CASSFRVEQPQHF. Together with reference TRBV28 and TRBJ1-5, the CDR3 gives the full variable domain: DVKVTQSSRYLVKRTGEKVFLECVQDMDHENMFWYRQDPGLGLRLIYFSYDVKMKEKGDIPEGYSVSREKKERFSLILESASTNQTSMYLCASSFRVEQPQHFGDGTRLSIL.

CDR3 protein: CASWLLTGRSYNEQFF. Written as DNA, the CDR3 is TGTGCCAGCTGGTTACTTACGGGACGGTCCTACAATGAGCAGTTCTTC. V is TRBV27 and J is TRBJ2-1; tentatively, D is TRBD1 or TRBD2 (5 bases each). CDR1 is MNHEY and CDR2 is SMNVEV in the germline V gene (reference sequence). CDR3 size: 16 residues. V dropped 8 bases and J dropped 1 base, with 18 bases sitting between them.

This chain joins TRBV20-1 and TRBJ1-1; unclear D gene. CDR3 size: 13 residues. In germline, CDR1 is DFQATT, CDR2 SNEGSKA (reference sequence). V lost 0 bases, J lost 2 bases, and 7 bases lay in between. CDR3 bases: TGCAGTGCTAGAGAACTGGCTAACACTGAAGCTTTCTTT. As protein: CSARELANTEAFF.

This clonotype was recorded a few times. This sequence joins TRBV28 and TRBJ1-5, with D possibly TRBD1 on 6 matching bases. Trimming took off 6 bases at V and 8 bases at J, with 17 bases between the two ends. The CDR3 length is 14 residues. Germline CDR1 MDHEN, CDR2 SYDVKM. The CDR3 coding sequence is TGTGCCAGCAGCCCAATGTTGGGACATGAGCCCCAGCATTTT. It codes for CASSPMLGHEPQHF.

V gene TRBV19 combines with J gene TRBJ1-2, with D hard to call. The CDR3 extends over 15 amino acids. Trimming took off 6 bases at V and 3 bases at J, with 17 bases between the two ends. Looked up from germline, CDR1 is LNHDA and CDR2 is SQIVND (reference sequence). This CDR3 is CASSPLVWFDYGYTF. CDR3 coding DNA: TGTGCCAGTAGCCCCCTTGTGTGGTTTGACTATGGCTACACCTTC. Together with reference TRBV19 and TRBJ1-2, the CDR3 gives the full variable domain: DGGITQSPKYLFRKEGQNVTLSCEQNLNHDAMYWYRQDPGQGLRLIYYSQIVNDFQKGDIAEGYSVSREKKESFPLTVTSAQKNPTAFYLCASSPLVWFDYGYTFGSGTRLTVV.

Comment on this clonotype: Since the CDR3 does not end with the conserved phenylalanine or tryptophan, this likely comes from a read error. It is unclear where the CDR3 begins or ends on the DNA, so no DNA is shown, and the CDR3 is as TCRdb lists it. The J gene is TRBJ2-3, the V gene TRBV12-5. Germline V gene data show CDR1 as LGHNT and CDR2 as FRNRAP. The CDR3 has 14 residues if both end residues are counted. The CDR3 sequence: CASARELTTDTQDV.

The V and J genes are TRBV10-3 and TRBJ2-1; 9 bases line up with TRBD1. The CDR3 runs to 16 residues. Trimming cost V 6 bases and J 11 bases; bases outside gene matches: 17. Germline CDR1 and CDR2: ENHRY and SYGVKD. CDR3 coding DNA: TGTGCCATCAGGCCGGGGACAGGGACGTCTGGAGCCAAGCAGTTCTTC. This translates into CAIRPGTGTSGAKQFF.

This clonotype was found a few times. This chain uses TRBV5-5 with TRBJ2-7; the D gene is possibly TRBD2 (6 bases). The ends were cut back, 7 bases at V and 1 base at J, with 9 bases in the middle. The CDR3 has 12 amino acids. Germline-derived CDR1 and CDR2 are SGHKS and YYEKEE (reference sequence). The CDR3 is CASVSGSYEQYF. CDR3 nucleotide sequence: TGTGCCAGCGTTAGCGGTTCCTACGAGCAGTACTTC.